The T cell receptor beta chain described here comes from a study of regulatory T cells in long-lasting Graves disease. Notes on the study in general: New patients shared fewer public clonotypes (roughly 910) than persistent patients did (about 3,000).

Arm-PCR with iRepertoire HTBI primers amplified the CDR3 regions for these TCR beta libraries. The authors' processing: Taken together, the samples had around 60 TRBV and roughly 14 TRBJ segments identified. TCRdb fed the multiplex PCR reads into MiXCR, producing one record per CDR3 protein. The V and J calls come from TCRdb's annotation, not from the publication. The repertoire holds 300,000 to 350,000 distinct CDR3 sequences, with about 18% as singletons. Germline CDR1 KGHSH, CDR2 LQKENI. Germline trimming cut 0 bases from V and 7 bases from J; bases unmatched to any gene: 3. The CDR3 is 15 amino acids. Time point given: persistent/refractory GD, antithyroid drugs over 5 years with positive TRAb. The TCR library used RNA extracted from PBMCs. This clonotype has a handful of counts. Its specificity is not known.

This sequence was found in a female donor with Graves disease. The genes are TRBV18 and TRBJ1-4; 9 bases match TRBD1. The sequences come from peripheral blood mononuclear cells (PBMCs), collected when the disease was refractory, from a patient treated with antithyroid drugs. CDR3 residues: CASSPPGQGGEKLFF. The CDR3 DNA sequence: TGTGCCAGCTCACCACCGGGACAGGGAGGTGAAAAACTGTTTTTT.